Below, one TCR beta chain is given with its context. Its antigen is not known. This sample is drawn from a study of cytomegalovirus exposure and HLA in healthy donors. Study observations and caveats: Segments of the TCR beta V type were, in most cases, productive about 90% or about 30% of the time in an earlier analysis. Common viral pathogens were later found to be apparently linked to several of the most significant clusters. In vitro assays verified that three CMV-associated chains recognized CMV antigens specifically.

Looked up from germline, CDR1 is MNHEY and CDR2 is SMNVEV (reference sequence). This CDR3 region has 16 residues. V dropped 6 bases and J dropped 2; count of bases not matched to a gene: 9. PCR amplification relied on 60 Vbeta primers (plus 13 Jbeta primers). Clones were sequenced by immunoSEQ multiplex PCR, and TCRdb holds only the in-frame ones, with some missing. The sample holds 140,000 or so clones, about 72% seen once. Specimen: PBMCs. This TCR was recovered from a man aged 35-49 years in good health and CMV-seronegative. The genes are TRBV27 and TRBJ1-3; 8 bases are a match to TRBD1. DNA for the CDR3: TGTGCCAGCAGCCGAAGACAGGGGTTCCCTGGAAACACCATATATTTT. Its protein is CASSRRQGFPGNTIYF.